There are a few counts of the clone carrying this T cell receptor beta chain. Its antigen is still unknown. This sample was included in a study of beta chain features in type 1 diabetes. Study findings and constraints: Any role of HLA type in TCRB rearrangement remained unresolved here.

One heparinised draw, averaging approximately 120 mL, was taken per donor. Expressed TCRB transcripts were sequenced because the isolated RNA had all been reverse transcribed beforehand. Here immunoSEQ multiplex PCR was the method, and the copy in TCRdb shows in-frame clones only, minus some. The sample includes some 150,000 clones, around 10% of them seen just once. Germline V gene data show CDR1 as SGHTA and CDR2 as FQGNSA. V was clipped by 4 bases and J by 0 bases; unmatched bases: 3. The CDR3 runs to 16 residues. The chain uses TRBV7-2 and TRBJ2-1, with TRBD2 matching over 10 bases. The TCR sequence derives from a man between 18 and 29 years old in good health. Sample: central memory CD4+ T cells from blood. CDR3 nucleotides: TGTGCCAGCAGCTCGGCTAGCGGGGGCTCCTACAATGAGCAGTTCTTC. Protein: CASSSASGGSYNEQFF.